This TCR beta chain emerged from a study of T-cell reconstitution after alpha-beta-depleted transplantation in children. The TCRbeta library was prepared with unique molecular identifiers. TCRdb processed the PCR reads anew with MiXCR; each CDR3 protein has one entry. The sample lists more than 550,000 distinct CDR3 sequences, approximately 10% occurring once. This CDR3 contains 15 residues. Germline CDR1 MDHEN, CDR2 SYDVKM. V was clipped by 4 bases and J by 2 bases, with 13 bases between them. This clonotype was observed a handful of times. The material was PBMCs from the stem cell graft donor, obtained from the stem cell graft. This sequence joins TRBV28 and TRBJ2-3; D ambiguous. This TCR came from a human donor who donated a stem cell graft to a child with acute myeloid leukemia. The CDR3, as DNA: TGTGCCAGCAGTTCAACGTCTCGGTACACAGATACGCAGTATTTT. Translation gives CASSSTSRYTDTQYF. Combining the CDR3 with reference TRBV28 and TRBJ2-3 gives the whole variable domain DVKVTQSSRYLVKRTGEKVFLECVQDMDHENMFWYRQDPGLGLRLIYFSYDVKMKEKGDIPEGYSVSREKKERFSLILESASTNQTSMYLCASSSTSRYTDTQYFGPGTRLTVL.